The clone carrying this T cell receptor beta chain was found once. This sample is part of a study of technical replicates of blood from several donors. The repertoire was sequenced with immunoSEQ multiplex PCR; TCRdb's copy has only in-frame clones and lacks some. Here the sample spans 80,000 or so clones, 90% to 96% being singletons. Material for sequencing was T cells isolated from PBMCs. The TCR was taken from a human donor in good health.

This chain's CDR3 is CASSGGRSQDYEQYF. The DNA for the CDR3 is TGTGCCAGCAGTGGGGGCAGGTCCCAAGATTACGAGCAGTACTTC. This rearrangement joins TRBV28 to TRBJ2-7; the D gene is possibly TRBD1 (6 bases). V lost 5 bases, J lost 4 bases, and 18 bases lay in between. The CDR3 spans 15 residues. Germline CDR1 is MDHEN and CDR2 is SYDVKM.